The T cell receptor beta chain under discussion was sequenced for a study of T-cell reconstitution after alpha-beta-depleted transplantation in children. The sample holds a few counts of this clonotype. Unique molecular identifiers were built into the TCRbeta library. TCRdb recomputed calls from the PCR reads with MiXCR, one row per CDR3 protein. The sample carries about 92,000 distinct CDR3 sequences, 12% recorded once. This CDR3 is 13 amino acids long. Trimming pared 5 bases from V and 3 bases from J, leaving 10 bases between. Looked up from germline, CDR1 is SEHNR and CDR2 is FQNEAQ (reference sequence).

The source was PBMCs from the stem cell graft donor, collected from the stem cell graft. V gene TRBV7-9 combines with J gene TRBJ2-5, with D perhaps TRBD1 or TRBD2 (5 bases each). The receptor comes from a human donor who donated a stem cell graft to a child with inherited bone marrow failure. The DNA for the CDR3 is TGTGCCAGCAGCCCCGTGGGGGAAGAGACCCAGTACTTC. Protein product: CASSPVGEETQYF.